This paragraph reports one TCR beta chain. V was trimmed by 6 bases and J by 1 base, leaving 17 bases between them. The CDR3 has 16 residues. In germline, CDR1 is LNHNV, CDR2 YYDKDF (reference sequence). This entry belongs to a study of blood T cell repertoires in COVID-19. Study background: Samples taken during acute and convalescent COVID-19 were collected in the United States, Italy and Spain. In each case, the material was cDNA or gDNA derived from T cells, B-cell-depleted T cells, or PBMCs.

Per the study methods: Amplification of reference gene primers provided the estimated nucleated cell counts. Sequenced by immunoSEQ multiplex PCR; TCRdb stores in-frame clones only, minus some. V, J and clone size are taken as reported in that table, and D and trimming were inferred from the DNA itself. Of hundreds of thousands of clones in the sample, 79% were seen once. V gene TRBV15 combines with J gene TRBJ2-3, with D possibly matching TRBD2 (6 bases). The clonotype was recovered from a woman in her thirties or forties with active or convalescent COVID-19. Sequences were obtained from peripheral blood. CDR3 bases: TGTGCCACCAGAATATTCGGGGGTATGGGCACAGATACGCAGTATTTT. It encodes CATRIFGGMGTDTQYF.